Listed here is a single TCR beta chain. These data originate in a study of blood T cell repertoires in COVID-19. TCRdb's copy holds only in-frame clones and misses some; the assay was immunoSEQ multiplex PCR. The sample has some 290,000 clones, 80% to 90% seen once; the top ten hold 12%. This TCR was recovered from a woman in her twenties or thirties with COVID-19, enrolled during active disease. Source material: peripheral blood.

The CDR3 region is CAKAPRGGNTIYF. The CDR3 nucleotides are TGTGCCAAGGCACCCAGGGGTGGAAACACCATATATTTT. This sequence joins TRBV6-5 and TRBJ1-3; maybe TRBD1 (6 bases). Germline V lookup: CDR1 MNHEY, CDR2 SVGAGI. CDR3 length: 13 amino acids. Trimming pared 10 bases from V and 3 bases from J, leaving 13 bases between.